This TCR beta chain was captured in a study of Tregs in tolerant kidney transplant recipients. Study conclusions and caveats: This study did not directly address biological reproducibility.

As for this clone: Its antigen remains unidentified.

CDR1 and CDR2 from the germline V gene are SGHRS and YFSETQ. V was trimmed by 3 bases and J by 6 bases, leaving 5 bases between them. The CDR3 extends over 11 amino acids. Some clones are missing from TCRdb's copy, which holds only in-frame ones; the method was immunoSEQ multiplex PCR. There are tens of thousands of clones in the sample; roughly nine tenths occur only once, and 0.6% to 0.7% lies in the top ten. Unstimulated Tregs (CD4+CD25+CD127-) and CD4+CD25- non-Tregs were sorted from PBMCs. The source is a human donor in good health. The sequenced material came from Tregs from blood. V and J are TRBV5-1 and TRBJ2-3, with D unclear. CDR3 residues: CASSSQDTQYF. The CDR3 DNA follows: TGCGCCAGCAGCTCACAGGATACGCAGTATTTT. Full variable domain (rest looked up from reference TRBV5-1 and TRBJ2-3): KAGVTQTPRYLIKTRGQQVTLSCSPISGHRSVSWYQQTPGQGLQFLFEYFSETQRNKGNFPGRFSGRQFSNSRSEMNVSTLELGDSALYLCASSSQDTQYFGPGTRLTVL.